What follows is one T cell receptor beta chain and its context. Its specificity is not known. This sample is part of a study of CD8 T cells in ankylosing spondylitis. Overall study results and limits: Reportedly, disease-linked clones are significantly enriched in ankylosing spondylitis patients' matched synovial fluid. Earlier literature documents some of the motif variants in reactive arthritis synovial fluid and blood.

Germline V gives CDR1 SGHRS, CDR2 YFSETQ. The V segment lost 3 bases and the J segment 0 bases; nucleotides outside the gene matches: 4. The CDR3 runs 16 residues. Quantitative 5'-RACE with molecular barcodes produced the TCR beta libraries. TCRdb reprocessed the 5' RACE reads with MiXCR, giving one entry per CDR3 protein. This table has under 250,000 distinct CDR3 sequences, about 30% appearing once. The sample consisted of blood, either unsorted or a sorted T cell fraction (not recorded which). The gene calls are TRBV5-1 and TRBJ1-3, with 9 bases identical to TRBD1. This receptor was taken from a male donor with ankylosing spondylitis or in good health (not recorded which). CDR3: CASSSTGQGSGNTIYF. The DNA of the CDR3 is TGCGCCAGCAGCTCCACGGGACAGGGCTCTGGAAACACCATATATTTT.